The next 20 T cell receptor beta chains were all read from a single sample in a study of blood T cell repertoires in COVID-19. Profiling relied on immunoSEQ multiplex PCR, and the TCRdb table lists in-frame clones only, not all of them. Of around 31,000 clones in the sample, approximately 92% were seen once. Material: peripheral blood. The receptors were sampled from a man between 60 and 75 years old with acute or convalescent COVID-19.

J is TRBJ2-3 and V is TRBV28, with TRBD2 matching over 9 bases. Looked up from germline, CDR1 is MDHEN and CDR2 is SYDVKM. J was trimmed by 2 bases and V by 1 base; bases with no gene match: 4. The CDR3 spans 16 residues. CDR3 nucleotide sequence: TGTGCCAGCAGTTTATATAGCGGGAGTTCCACAGATACGCAGTATTTT. Protein product: CASSLYSGSSTDTQYF.

This clone came up once. V gene TRBV5-6 combines with J gene TRBJ1-5; no firm D call. The ends were cut back, 1 base at V and 0 bases at J, with 5 bases in the middle. Germline V lookup: CDR1 SGHDT, CDR2 YYEEEE. The CDR3 has 14 residues. CDR3 loop: CASSLPGSNQPQHF. CDR3 coding DNA: TGTGCCAGCAGCTTGCCGGGTAGCAATCAGCCCCAGCATTTT.

The rearrangement joins TRBV5-6 to TRBJ1-1, with a possible D match to TRBD1 (6 bases). CDR3 length: 12 amino acids. Looked up from germline, CDR1 is SGHDT and CDR2 is YYEEEE. The V gene lost 6 bases and the J gene lost 6 bases, with 12 bases spanning the gap. The CDR3 region has the DNA TGTGCCAGCATCTCGGACAGTTCTGAAGCTTTCTTT. Translation gives CASISDSSEAFF.

This clone was observed a single time. The rearrangement joins TRBV5-6 to TRBJ2-7; D unresolved. V was shortened by 3 bases and J by 4 bases, with 14 bases between the two germline ends. CDR1 is SGHDT and CDR2 is YYEEEE in the germline V gene. The CDR3 spans 14 residues. CDR3 coding DNA: TGTGCCAGCAGCTCTCAGTGGCGGCGGTACGAGCAGTACTTC. Protein: CASSSQWRRYEQYF.

DNA for the CDR3: TGTGCCAGCAGGACGACAGGAGAGAATGGCTACACCTTC. Its protein product is CASRTTGENGYTF. The chain couples TRBV12-3 or TRBV12-4 to TRBJ1-2, with D tentatively TRBD1 (6 bases). The CDR3 is 13 residues long. V was shortened by 6 bases and J by 6 bases, with 14 bases between the two germline ends.

This chain uses TRBV2 with TRBJ2-7; a weak D match, TRBD1 (6 bases). From germline, CDR1 is SNHLY and CDR2 FYNNEI. The V and J ends lost 7 bases and 8 bases respectively, with 24 bases between them. The CDR3 length is 15 residues. As DNA, the CDR3 is TGTGCCAGCACCCTGGGTGGGACACAAAATTGGCAGCAGTACTTC. This encodes CASTLGGTQNWQQYF.

The chain employs TRBV29-1 and TRBJ1-5; 8 bases fit TRBD1. The CDR3 covers 14 residues. Unmatched junction bases numbered 0, after V lost 2 bases and J lost 0 bases. Germline CDR1 SQVTM, CDR2 ANQGSEA. The CDR3 bases are TGCAGCGTTGAAACAGGGGGTAGCAATCAGCCCCAGCATTTT. This sequence encodes CSVETGGSNQPQHF.

The chain recombines TRBV4-2 with TRBJ2-1; tentative D call: TRBD2 (6 bases). Germline V gives CDR1 LGHNA, CDR2 YNFKEQ. V lost 2 bases, J lost 1 base, and 15 bases lay in between. The length of the CDR3 is 17 residues. The CDR3 bases are TGTGCCAGCAGCCAACGGGGGACCGGAGGATCCTACAATGAGCAGTTCTTC. Its translation is CASSQRGTGGSYNEQFF.

CDR3 sequence: CASSIGGFYANEKLFF. The CDR3 nucleotides are TGTGCCAGTAGTATAGGAGGGTTTTATGCTAATGAAAAACTGTTTTTT. The chain couples TRBV19 to TRBJ1-4, with D hard to call. This CDR3 has 16 amino acids. From germline, CDR1 is LNHDA and CDR2 SQIVND (reference sequence). The V gene lost 1 base and the J gene lost 3 bases, with 12 bases spanning the gap.

The chain is built from TRBV10-2 and TRBJ1-1; 7 nucleotides match TRBD1. CDR3 length: 15 amino acids. Trimming took 1 base from V and 3 from J; bases not matched to a gene: 5. Germline V lookup: CDR1 WSHSY, CDR2 SAAADI. The CDR3 sequence is CASSEYRGLHTEAFF. Written as DNA, the CDR3 is TGCGCCAGCAGTGAGTATAGGGGGCTCCACACTGAAGCTTTCTTT.

This chain joins TRBV9 and TRBJ2-1; the match to TRBD1 covers 9 bases. In germline, CDR1 is SGDLS, CDR2 YYNGEE. The CDR3 sequence is 16 residues long. The J segment lost 4 bases and the V segment lost 0 bases, leaving 5 bases of the junction unmatched. In nucleotides, the CDR3 is TGTGCCAGCAGCGTAGACGGACAGGGGTATTACAATGAGCAGTTCTTC. This gives the protein CASSVDGQGYYNEQFF.

V and J are TRBV7-9 and TRBJ1-4; D ambiguous. V shed 1 base and J shed 14 bases, with 17 bases lying between them. The CDR3 is made up of 14 amino acids. CDR1 and CDR2 from the germline V gene are SEHNR and FQNEAQ (reference sequence). Here the CDR3 reads CASSLGGFETELFF. The DNA for the CDR3 is TGTGCCAGCAGCTTAGGTGGTTTTGAGACTGAGCTGTTTTTT.

In its sample, this clone was seen once. The V gene is TRBV7-6, the J gene TRBJ1-3; TRBD1 matches at 8 bases. The CDR3 contains 18 residues. V shed 1 base and J 0 bases; nucleotides not matched to a gene: 8. In germline, CDR1 is SGHVS, CDR2 FNYEAQ. The CDR3 region is CASSLVPIDRGSGNTIYF. CDR3 coding DNA: TGTGCCAGCAGCTTAGTCCCGATCGACAGGGGCTCTGGAAACACCATATATTTT. Drawing the rest from reference TRBV7-6 and TRBJ1-3, the complete variable domain is GAGVSQSPRYKVTKRGQDVALRCDPISGHVSLYWYRQALGQGPEFLTYFNYEAQQDKSGLPNDRFSAERPEGSISTLTIQRTEQRDSAMYRCASSLVPIDRGSGNTIYFGEGSWLTVV.

The chain carries TRBV27 and TRBJ1-2; a weak D match, TRBD1 (5 bases). With 4 bases removed from V and 8 bases from J, the gap between germline ends came to 32 bases. The CDR3 extends over 19 amino acids. The germline gives CDR1 MNHEY, CDR2 SMNVEV (reference sequence). The chain's CDR3 is CASSSLSASRQSSLGGYTF. DNA for the CDR3: TGTGCCAGCAGTTCCCTATCCGCCTCCCGACAGTCCTCCCTGGGGGGCTACACCTTC.

The chain links TRBV7-6 to TRBJ2-7; TRBD1 is a possible D gene (6 bases). The CDR3 totals 14 residues. V lost 0 bases to trimming and J lost 0 bases, with 6 bases between them. Germline V gene lookup returns CDR1 SGHVS and CDR2 FNYEAQ. Written as DNA, the CDR3 is TGTGCCAGCAGCTTAGCGGACAGCTCCTACGAGCAGTACTTC. This translates into CASSLADSSYEQYF.

This clone was counted once. The chain combines TRBV19 with TRBJ1-1; 9 bases fit TRBD1. Trimming at V came to 6 bases and at J to 2 bases, leaving 10 bases not matched to a gene. Germline CDR1 is LNHDA and CDR2 is SQIVND (reference sequence). CDR3 length: 16 residues. The CDR3 nucleotides are TGTGCCAGTAGGCTCGGCACAGGGGGCGGAAACACTGAAGCTTTCTTT. Encoded protein: CASRLGTGGGNTEAFF.

This clone was seen once. The chain couples TRBV29-1 to TRBJ2-5; D uncertain. The CDR3 runs 13 residues. The V gene's germline CDR1 is SQVTM and CDR2 ANQGSEA. V lost 3 bases and J lost 1, with 9 bases in between. CDR3 sequence (DNA): TGCAGCGTTGATGATACTCTCCAAGAGACCCAGTACTTC. As protein: CSVDDTLQETQYF.

The J gene is TRBJ1-2, the V gene TRBV28; 12 nucleotides agree with TRBD1. The V gene's germline CDR1 is MDHEN and CDR2 SYDVKM. The length of the CDR3 is 15 residues. The V gene end was trimmed by 3 bases and the J gene end by 7 bases; junction bases not matched to a gene: 6. The CDR3 DNA reads as TGTGCCAGCAGTTTCCCGGGACAGGGGGCTGGTGGCTACACCTTC. Protein product: CASSFPGQGAGGYTF.

This chain joins TRBV12-3 or TRBV12-4 and TRBJ1-2, with D perhaps TRBD1 (6 bases). This CDR3 is built from 13 residues. V dropped 4 bases and J dropped 3 bases, with 9 bases sitting between them. This CDR3 reads CASSYRVDYGYTF. In DNA, the CDR3 is TGTGCCAGCAGTTACAGGGTAGACTATGGCTACACCTTC.

V usage is TRBV5-1 and J usage is TRBJ2-5; the match to TRBD1 covers 8 bases. Germline V gene data show CDR1 as SGHRS and CDR2 as YFSETQ. With V trimmed by 6 bases and J by 5 bases, 12 bases remained unmatched. This CDR3 contains 15 residues. The CDR3 protein is CASTSTGQGGETQYF. CDR3 sequence (DNA): TGCGCCAGCACCAGCACTGGACAGGGCGGTGAGACCCAGTACTTC.